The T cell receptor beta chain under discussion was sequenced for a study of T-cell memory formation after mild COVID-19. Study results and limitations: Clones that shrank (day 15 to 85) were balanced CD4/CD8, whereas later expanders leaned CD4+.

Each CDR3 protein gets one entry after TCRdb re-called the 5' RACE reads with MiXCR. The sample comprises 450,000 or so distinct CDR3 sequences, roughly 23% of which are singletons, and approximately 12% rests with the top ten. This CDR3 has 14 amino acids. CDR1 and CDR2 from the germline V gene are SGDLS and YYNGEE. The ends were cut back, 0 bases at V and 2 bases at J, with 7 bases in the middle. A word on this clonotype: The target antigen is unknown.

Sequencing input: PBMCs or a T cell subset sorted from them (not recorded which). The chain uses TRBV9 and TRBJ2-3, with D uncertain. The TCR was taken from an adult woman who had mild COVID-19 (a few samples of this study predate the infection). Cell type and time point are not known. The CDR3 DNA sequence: TGTGCCAGCAGCGTAGGACAAAACACAGATACGCAGTATTTT. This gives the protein CASSVGQNTDTQYF.